Listed below are T cell receptor beta chains from one sample, sequenced in a study of blood T cell repertoires in COVID-19. Sequencing used immunoSEQ multiplex PCR; TCRdb keeps in-frame clones, though not all of them. This table holds about 45,000 clones, roughly 87% found once. Sequencing input: peripheral blood. The receptor set was obtained from a woman aged 80 or older in a cohort sampled during active or convalescent COVID-19. Each CDR3 is given with its conserved first and last residue. A D gene is named only where the DNA matches it firmly. Clone size, where shown, is once, few, many, or a class for clones that have expanded.

CDR3	DNA	D	V	size	J
CASTDLSGGPYNEQFF	TGCGCCAGCACGGACTTAAGCGGGGGGCCGTACAATGAGCAGTTCTTC	TRBD2	TRBV5-1	NA	TRBJ2-1
CASSVTGQLNTGELFF	TGTGCCAGCAGCGTGACAGGACAGCTAAACACCGGGGAGCTGTTTTTT	NA	TRBV9	NA	TRBJ2-2
CASSTSGEPWGYTF	TGTGCCAGCAGCACCTCGGGGGAACCATGGGGCTACACCTTC	NA	TRBV7-2	NA	TRBJ1-2
CASSLGAGGSGNTIYF	TGTGCCAGCAGCTTAGGGGCGGGCGGCTCCGGAAACACCATATATTTT	NA	TRBV7-8	NA	TRBJ1-3
CAIKGEQPYGYTF	TGTGCCATCAAAGGGGAACAGCCCTATGGCTACACCTTC	NA	TRBV10-3	NA	TRBJ1-2
CASSSQGGRVPGNTIYF	TGTGCCAGCAGCTCCCAGGGAGGAAGGGTCCCTGGAAACACCATATATTTT	NA	TRBV7-2	few	TRBJ1-3
CASSLGRPETEAFF	TGCGCCAGCAGCTTGGGCCGGCCGGAGACTGAAGCTTTCTTT	NA	TRBV5-1	NA	TRBJ1-1
CAISESSGGGYEQYF	TGTGCCATCAGTGAGTCCTCGGGCGGGGGCTACGAGCAGTACTTC	TRBD2	TRBV10-3	NA	TRBJ2-7
CASSRLAGGRYSYEQYF	TGTGCCAGCAGTAGACTAGCGGGGGGCCGGTACTCCTACGAGCAGTACTTC	TRBD2	TRBV2	NA	TRBJ2-7
CASSRLTYEQYF	TGTGCCAGCAGTAGACTGACCTACGAGCAGTACTTC	NA	TRBV2	NA	TRBJ2-7
CASSGQGETEAFF	TGTGCCAGCAGCGGACAGGGGGAAACTGAAGCTTTCTTT	TRBD1	TRBV9	NA	TRBJ1-1